The next 27 T cell receptor beta chains were all read from a single sample in a study of blood T cell repertoires in COVID-19. The data were produced by immunoSEQ multiplex PCR, yet TCRdb's version contains in-frame clones alone and is incomplete. The sample has a few hundred thousand clones, 91% seen once. Sequencing was carried out using PBMCs or T cells enriched from blood (not recorded which). These receptors were collected from a woman aged 40 to 50 who had been exposed to COVID-19.

This sequence joins TRBV6-5 and TRBJ2-7, with D possibly being TRBD1 (5 bases). CDR1 MNHEY and CDR2 SVGAGI come from the germline V gene. V lost 2 bases and J 2 bases, leaving 13 bases between the germline ends. This CDR3 comprises 15 residues. The CDR3: CASSYRGIGTYEQYF. The CDR3 DNA sequence: TGTGCCAGCAGTTACAGGGGAATAGGCACCTACGAGCAGTACTTC.

The rearrangement joins TRBV12-5 to TRBJ1-3; 7 nucleotides line up with TRBD1. With 6 bases clipped from V and 4 bases from J, the junction kept 9 bases outside the gene matches. CDR1 LGHNT and CDR2 FRNRAP come from the germline V gene. CDR3 length equals 15 residues. The CDR3 bases are TGTGCTAGTGGCCCCACGGGGACAGTCGGAAACACCATATATTTT. This translates into CASGPTGTVGNTIYF.

The rearrangement links TRBV5-6 to TRBJ1-2; the D gene is possibly TRBD1 (5 bases). CDR1 and CDR2 from the germline V gene are SGHDT and YYEEEE. Trimming removed 4 bases from V and 8 bases from J, with 18 bases in between. This CDR3 has 14 residues. The DNA for the CDR3 is TGTGCCAGCAGCCCGGAACAGGTGGTAGGGGGCTACACCTTC. Translation gives CASSPEQVVGGYTF.

This chain connects TRBV7-8 to TRBJ1-3; D gene uncertain. The CDR3 loop spans 13 amino acids. Trimming pared 6 bases from V and 4 bases from J, leaving 10 bases between. Germline values: CDR1 SGHVS, CDR2 FQNEAQ. CDR3 bases: TGTGCCAGCAGAAAAGGGAGGGGAAACACCATATATTTT. Protein product: CASRKGRGNTIYF.

This chain joins TRBV2 and TRBJ1-4; TRBD1 might be the D (5 bases). Germline CDR1 and CDR2: SNHLY and FYNNEI. The V end lost 9 bases, the J end lost 5 bases, and 16 bases lay between the germline ends. This CDR3 has 14 amino acids. CDR3: CASVPTEVNEKLFF. In DNA form, the CDR3 reads TGTGCCAGTGTGCCGACAGAGGTGAATGAAAAACTGTTTTTT.

V usage is TRBV7-9 and J usage is TRBJ1-6; D is possibly TRBD1 (6 bases). Germline V gene lookup returns CDR1 SEHNR and CDR2 FQNEAQ (reference sequence). The CDR3 runs to 15 residues. The ends were cut back, 4 bases at V and 10 bases at J, with 17 bases in the middle. DNA of the CDR3: TGTGCCAGCAGCTCGACGGACAGTAGCTACTCACCCCTCCACTTT. This codes for CASSSTDSSYSPLHF.

This clone was seen at least ten times. This chain links TRBV18 with TRBJ1-5; D gene ambiguous. The CDR3 spans 13 residues. Per germline, CDR1 KGHSH and CDR2 LQKENI. V gave up 3 bases and J gave up 3 bases, with 6 bases separating them. For the CDR3, the DNA is TGTGCCAGCTCACCGGTAGACAATCAGCCCCAGCATTTT. It encodes CASSPVDNQPQHF. Supplemented by reference TRBV18 and TRBJ1-5, the full variable domain reads NAGVMQNPRHLVRRRGQEARLRCSPMKGHSHVYWYRQLPEEGLKFMVYLQKENIIDESGMPKERFSAEFPKEGPSILRIQQVVRGDSAAYFCASSPVDNQPQHFGDGTRLSIL.

The CDR3 reads CASSYGGARPLYGYTF. CDR3 in DNA: TGTGCCAGCAGTTACGGGGGCGCAAGGCCCCTCTATGGCTACACCTTC. The V call is TRBV6-5, the J call TRBJ1-2, with a weak D call TRBD1 (6 bases). The CDR3 extends over 16 amino acids. Germline CDR1 is MNHEY and CDR2 is SVGAGI. Trimming stripped 2 bases from V and 4 bases from J, with 17 bases between.

This chain joins TRBV30 and TRBJ1-5, with D hard to call. This CDR3 is 15 amino acids long. V lost 2 bases and J 4 bases, leaving 15 bases between the germline ends. Looked up from germline, CDR1 is GTSNPN and CDR2 is SVGIG (reference sequence). This CDR3 is CAWSRGGNPNQPQHF. In DNA, the CDR3 is TGTGCCTGGAGTCGGGGAGGGAACCCTAATCAGCCCCAGCATTTT.

The rearrangement links TRBV29-1 to TRBJ1-3; possibly TRBD1 for D (5 bases). This CDR3 is built from 15 residues. Per germline, CDR1 SQVTM and CDR2 ANQGSEA. V lost 6 bases and J lost 7, with 22 bases in between. The CDR3 here is CSVRQRGDLGNTIYF. CDR3 DNA: TGCAGCGTCCGTCAACGGGGGGACCTTGGGAACACCATATATTTT. The full variable domain, in which reference TRBV29-1 and TRBJ1-3 provide the parts outside the CDR3, is SAVISQKPSRDICQRGTSLTIQCQVDSQVTMMFWYRQQPGQSLTLIATANQGSEATYESGFVIDKFPISRPNLTFSTLTVSNMSPEDSSIYLCSVRQRGDLGNTIYFGEGSWLTVV.

The rearrangement links TRBV18 to TRBJ1-2; 10 nucleotides match TRBD1. Trimming removed 2 bases from V and 7 bases from J; junction bases left unmatched: 7. The length of the CDR3 is 15 residues. Germline lookup yields CDR1 KGHSH and CDR2 LQKENI. This CDR3 reads CASSPIGTGVGGYTF. CDR3 coding DNA: TGTGCCAGCTCACCAATCGGGACAGGGGTTGGTGGCTACACCTTC.

The chain joins TRBV9 to TRBJ1-4, with TRBD1 as a possible D gene (6 bases). There are 16 residues in the CDR3. The V end lost 4 bases, the J end lost 7 bases, and 20 bases lay between the germline ends. In germline, CDR1 is SGDLS, CDR2 YYNGEE. CDR3 sequence: CASSIRSGTPTEKLFF. CDR3 bases: TGTGCCAGCAGCATCCGATCCGGGACACCCACTGAAAAACTGTTTTTT.

The V call is TRBV25-1, the J call TRBJ1-5; D might be TRBD1 (5 bases). The CDR3 totals 14 residues. Germline values: CDR1 MGHDK, CDR2 SYGVNS. V was cut by 4 bases and J by 5 bases, with 12 bases left in between. The CDR3 sequence is CASSGPGSYQPQHF. The DNA for the CDR3 is TGTGCCAGCAGTGGCCCAGGGTCGTATCAGCCCCAGCATTTT. Drawing the rest from reference TRBV25-1 and TRBJ1-5, the complete variable domain is EADIYQTPRYLVIGTGKKITLECSQTMGHDKMYWYQQDPGMELHLIHYSYGVNSTEKGDLSSESTVSRIRTEHFPLTLESARPSHTSQYLCASSGPGSYQPQHFGDGTRLSIL.

This clone was counted once. The chain combines TRBV12-3 or TRBV12-4 with TRBJ2-1, with D possibly TRBD2 on 5 matching bases. The CDR3 totals 13 residues. Trimming took 6 bases from V and 6 from J, leaving 12 bases between them. In DNA form, the CDR3 reads TGTGCCAGCAGACGGGATAAAACCAATGAGCAGTTCTTC. Amino acids: CASRRDKTNEQFF.

The chain recombines TRBV28 with TRBJ2-6; weak D call: TRBD1 (6 bases). The CDR3 consists of 15 residues. Per germline, CDR1 MDHEN and CDR2 SYDVKM. V was pared by 2 bases and J by 2 bases, with 7 bases between. Here the CDR3 reads CASSLGGAGANVLTF. The CDR3 DNA reads as TGTGCCAGCAGTTTAGGGGGCGCTGGGGCCAACGTCCTGACTTTC. The full variable domain, with the rest looked up from reference TRBV28 and TRBJ2-6, is DVKVTQSSRYLVKRTGEKVFLECVQDMDHENMFWYRQDPGLGLRLIYFSYDVKMKEKGDIPEGYSVSREKKERFSLILESASTNQTSMYLCASSLGGAGANVLTFGAGSRLTVL.

The chain links TRBV7-9 to TRBJ1-2; no definite D call. Trimming removed 5 bases at V and 8 bases at J, with 18 bases between. Germline CDR1 SEHNR, CDR2 FQNEAQ (reference sequence). The CDR3 is 14 amino acids. CDR3 sequence: CASSLNEVGRGYTF. The CDR3 DNA follows: TGTGCCAGCAGCCTTAATGAGGTGGGGAGAGGCTACACCTTC.

The chain carries TRBV14 and TRBJ2-1; D might be TRBD1 (6 bases). Germline lookup yields CDR1 SGHDN and CDR2 FVKESK. Deletions cut 3 bases from V and 1 base from J, with 7 bases between. The CDR3 has 14 residues. The CDR3 nucleotides read TGTGCCAGCAGCCAGCAGGGGTCCTACAATGAGCAGTTCTTC. Its protein product is CASSQQGSYNEQFF.

The V gene is TRBV2, the J gene TRBJ2-7; TRBD1 aligns across 10 bases. After removal of 6 bases from V and 0 bases from J, the junction contained 5 bases not matched to a gene. Germline loops: CDR1 SNHLY, CDR2 FYNNEI. The CDR3 extends over 15 amino acids. The CDR3, as DNA: TGTGCCAGCAGGTTGGGACAGGGGAGCTCCTACGAGCAGTACTTC. Protein product: CASRLGQGSSYEQYF.

The CDR3 DNA sequence: TGTGCCAGCAGAAAAACGGGACTAGCGGGAGGTTCCTACAATGAGCAGTTCTTC. Translation gives CASRKTGLAGGSYNEQFF. V usage is TRBV2 and J usage is TRBJ2-1; 15 bases are shared with TRBD2. CDR3 size: 18 residues. Germline CDR1 and CDR2: SNHLY and FYNNEI. J was trimmed by 1 base and V by 6 bases; bases with no gene match: 7.

V usage is TRBV5-4 and J usage is TRBJ1-1, with 7 bases matching TRBD1. Trimming cost V 4 bases and J 7 bases; bases outside gene matches: 10. The CDR3 sequence is 14 residues long. Germline values: CDR1 SGHNT, CDR2 YYREEE (reference sequence). The CDR3 spells CASSPVRGQYEAFF. CDR3 nucleotides: TGTGCCAGCAGCCCCGTGAGGGGGCAGTATGAAGCTTTCTTT.

The chain joins TRBV5-1 to TRBJ1-4; D perhaps matches TRBD1 (5 bases). Germline CDR1 is SGHRS and CDR2 is YFSETQ. Trimming shortened V by 0 bases and J by 5 bases, and 14 bases separated the two germline ends. The CDR3 contains 16 residues. The CDR3 DNA sequence: TGCGCCAGCAGCTTGGCCCCACAGACAGAGAATGAAAAACTGTTTTTT. This encodes CASSLAPQTENEKLFF.

CDR3 coding DNA: TGTGCCAGCAGCCTGCACGAGTCCGGGGCCAACGTCCTGACTTTC. It is translated as CASSLHESGANVLTF. This chain links TRBV6-4 with TRBJ2-6; D unclear. The CDR3 totals 15 residues. The germline V gene has CDR1 MRHNA and CDR2 SNTAGT. V was clipped by 6 bases and J by 4 bases, with 13 bases between them.

This rearrangement joins TRBV13 to TRBJ1-2; 12 bases fit TRBD1. J lost 4 bases, V lost 3 bases, and 12 bases had no gene match. There are 18 residues in the CDR3. The germline V gene has CDR1 PRHDT and CDR2 FYEKMQ (reference sequence). The CDR3 DNA follows: TGTGCCAGCAGCTTCACTGGGGACAGGGGGCTTATTAGCTATGGCTACACCTTC. Translating it yields CASSFTGDRGLISYGYTF. The complete variable domain, with remaining parts taken from reference TRBV13 and TRBJ1-2, reads AAGVIQSPRHLIKEKRETATLKCYPIPRHDTVYWYQQGPGQDPQFLISFYEKMQSDKGSIPDRFSAQQFSDYHSELNMSSLELGDSALYFCASSFTGDRGLISYGYTFGSGTRLTVV.

V and J are TRBV7-9 and TRBJ2-5, with a tentative D call TRBD2 (5 bases). Trimming stripped 1 base from V and 2 bases from J, with 5 bases between. Germline lookup yields CDR1 SEHNR and CDR2 FQNEAQ (reference sequence). The CDR3 spans 13 residues. The CDR3 loop is CASSLGRQETQYF. The CDR3 bases are TGTGCCAGCAGCTTAGGGAGGCAAGAGACCCAGTACTTC.

The chain joins TRBV7-2 to TRBJ2-2; possible D gene TRBD2, 6 bases. Per the germline V gene, CDR1 is SGHTA and CDR2 is FQGNSA. The CDR3 is 13 residues long. V lost 5 bases to trimming and J lost 7 bases, with 11 bases between them. The CDR3: CASSPLAIGELFF. In DNA, the CDR3 is TGTGCCAGCAGCCCGCTAGCGATCGGGGAGCTGTTTTTT.

The rearrangement links TRBV7-9 to TRBJ1-1; TRBD1 matches at 8 bases. The CDR3 length is 15 residues. Unmatched junction bases numbered 6, after V lost 1 base and J lost 5 bases. Germline CDR1 reads SEHNR; CDR2 reads FQNEAQ (reference sequence). DNA for the CDR3: TGTGCCAGCAGCTTAGTCCAGGGGGCAGAGACTGAAGCTTTCTTT. Protein sequence: CASSLVQGAETEAFF.

CDR3 sequence (DNA): TGTGCCAGCAGCTTAGACAGGACCTATAGCAATCAGCCCCAGCATTTT. Its protein is CASSLDRTYSNQPQHF. This rearrangement joins TRBV7-2 to TRBJ1-5, with TRBD1 as a possible D gene (5 bases). The CDR3 is 16 residues long. Trimming pared 1 base from V and 0 bases from J, leaving 10 bases between. Germline CDR1 is SGHTA and CDR2 is FQGNSA. The full variable domain, with the rest looked up from reference TRBV7-2 and TRBJ1-5, is GAGVSQSPSNKVTEKGKDVELRCDPISGHTALYWYRQSLGQGLEFLIYFQGNSAPDKSGLPSDRFSAERTGGSVSTLTIQRTQQEDSAVYLCASSLDRTYSNQPQHFGDGTRLSIL.